This T cell receptor (beta chain) was observed in a study of blood T cells in healthy people across ages (dated by TCRdb to about 2015). Regarding the research as a whole: In model experiments, roughly one uniquely barcoded TCR beta cDNA molecule per two T cells was captured by template switching. Using deep sequencing normalized with unique cDNA molecular identifiers, the study measured how TCR beta repertoire diversity changes with age. Donors were grouped into four age groups: young (average approximately 15 years), middle-aged (about 40), aged (about 60) and long-lived (about 82). To avoid experimental bias, donors of different ages were distributed randomly across sequencing lanes. Two additional independent replicas of 1 million unique cDNA reads from the same blood draw were analyzed for two donors (one aged 18 to 30 and one aged 80 or older). Paper-wide results and their limitations: The percentage of naive T cells measured by flow cytometry correlated strongly with observed TCR beta diversity. Since profiling was done on bulk unsorted PBMCs, naive and antigen-experienced compartments could not be conclusively compared. As age increased, observed TCR beta diversity per million T cells dropped in a roughly linear way, and a significant reduction was already evident by age around 41. Because the CMV infection status of the donors was unknown, age-related changes in expanded clonotypes may potentially have been confounded. The long-lived group showed more naive CD4+ T cells, fewer expanded clones and increased TCR diversity than the aged group, suggesting age selection. Estimates of total diversity based on one million sequenced T cells were regarded as lower bounds and as underestimates.

To note about this clonotype: Its recognized antigen is unknown. No base qualities exist here, and no much larger clone lies one base off it.

Library prep was done by 5' RACE. Sequencing took place on an Illumina HiSeq 2500. A second PCR of about 6 to 11 cycles was performed with a sample-barcoded 5' primer and a J-beta primer mix. Each TCR beta cDNA molecule received a unique molecular identifier from a template-switch 5' adaptor carrying 12 random nucleotides. At least 3 million CDR3-containing paired-end reads were obtained from each sample. The Mint cDNA synthesis kit, primed by a TRBC-specific oligonucleotide, was used to synthesize first-strand cDNA from all RNA. All cDNA was treated with uracil-DNA glycosylase and then went through a first 18-cycle PCR with the universal primers M1SS and BC2_uni_R. Concerning the study's data processing: For normalization, 1 million high-quality reads, each with a distinct molecular identifier, were randomly selected from each sample. Reads with shared molecular identifiers were discarded instead of being binned into consensus sequences. MiTCR, set to a Q25 quality threshold and the strictest error-elimination algorithm, was used for CDR3 identification, clonotype clustering and error correction. A nonparametric unseen species model with Euler transformation was used to estimate a lower bound on total TCR beta diversity. The public sequencing data were trimmed at Q25 with fastp and processed into clonotypes with MiXCR by TCRdb, which kept only in-frame beta chains. Merged by CDR3 protein, the rows form single entries marked with the most common genes and DNA. TCRdb, not the authors, supplied the V and J calls. The sample table shows about 1,800,000 distinct CDR3 sequences, and roughly 27% are seen once. The top ten hold more than 6% of the sample.

Donors were 30 to 45 systemically healthy Caucasian individuals from Russia aged roughly 6 to 90 years. Ten milliliters of peripheral blood were collected from each donor into EDTA-treated Vacutainer tubes. Ficoll-Paque density-gradient centrifugation was used to isolate PBMCs, with at least 7 million per sample. Total RNA, at least 6 micrograms per sample, was extracted from PBMCs with Trizol reagent. The percentages of naive CD45RAhigh/CD27high T cells were determined by flow cytometry on a PBMC aliquot from every donor. The CDR1 and CDR2 encoded by the germline V gene (reference sequence) are WNHNN and SYGVQD. V loses 3 bases, J loses 13 bases, and the germline ends lie 19 bases apart. The CDR3 starts with the cysteine, ends with the phenylalanine, and has 14 residues. Of the read, only the CDR3 DNA is kept; its 42 bases are in frame from base 1.

The clonotype comes from a woman in her 30s in good health. The chain couples TRBV10-1 to TRBJ2-1; a tentative D call is TRBD2 (7 bases match). Source material: blood. The nucleotide sequence is given as TGCGCCAGCAGTGATGCGGGGGCAGGGGAGACCCAGTTCTTC. This sequence encodes CASSDAGAGETQFF.